This T cell receptor (beta chain) was found in a study of blood T cells in healthy people across ages. A word on this clonotype: A clone one base away is much larger, so this may be a read error.

The V segment lost 3 bases and the J segment 2 bases; nucleotides outside the gene matches: 8. Germline CDR1 reads DFQATT; CDR2 reads SNEGSKA (reference sequence). The CDR3 has 15 amino acids. A second PCR of 7 to 11 cycles used a sample-barcoded 5' primer and a J-beta primer mix. TCRdb itself ran the 5' RACE reads through MiXCR, one entry per CDR3 protein. The table lists some 670,000 distinct CDR3 sequences, 40% to 65% of them singletons. Donors each provided about 9.5 milliliters of peripheral blood. The sequenced sample consisted of blood. This receptor was obtained from a woman of 80 years or more in good health. The chain has TRBV20-1 and TRBJ2-7; 9 bases are a match to TRBD2. The CDR3 protein is CSASDLAGITYEQYF. CDR3 DNA sequence: TGCAGTGCTAGTGATCTAGCGGGAATCACCTACGAGCAGTACTTC.